One sample yielded the 8 T cell receptor beta chains listed below, sequenced in a study of T cell responses to AZD1222 COVID-19 vaccine. Method: immunoSEQ multiplex PCR; TCRdb's copy keeps in-frame clones and lacks some. Counted here are approximately 100,000 clones, approximately 91% occurring once; the ten biggest clones make up approximately 16%. This material consisted of peripheral blood, taken on day 0 of AZD1222 vaccination. The receptors stem from an adult in good health.

The rearrangement joins TRBV4-2 to TRBJ2-1; 11 nucleotides match TRBD1. Germline V gene lookup returns CDR1 LGHNA and CDR2 YNFKEQ. The CDR3 length is 15 residues. J gave up 9 bases and V 1 base, and 5 bases lay outside the gene matches. The CDR3 DNA reads TGTGCCAGCAGCCAAGGGAGGGACAGGGGGAGTGAGCAGTTCTTC. Protein sequence: CASSQGRDRGSEQFF.

V gene TRBV3-1 (or the pseudogene TRBV3-2) combines with J gene TRBJ1-2, with a possible D match to TRBD1 (6 bases). Germline CDR1 LGHDT, CDR2 YNNKEL (reference sequence). Trimming cost V 0 bases and J 4 bases, with 12 bases left between them. The CDR3 is 15 amino acids. DNA of the CDR3: TGTGCCAGCAGCCAAGATACAGGGTCCCTCTATGGCTACACCTTC. Translation: CASSQDTGSLYGYTF.

The gene calls are TRBV3-1 (or the pseudogene TRBV3-2) and TRBJ2-1, with TRBD2 matching over 10 bases. Germline CDR1 reads LGHDT; CDR2 reads YNNKEL (reference sequence). The CDR3 extends over 16 amino acids. J lost 0 bases, V lost 1 base, and 0 bases had no gene match. CDR3 DNA sequence: TGTGCCAGCAGCCAAGCTAGCGGGAGCTCCTACAATGAGCAGTTCTTC. Translation: CASSQASGSSYNEQFF.

The chain carries TRBV11-3 and TRBJ2-7; tentatively, D is TRBD1 (6 bases). Germline-derived CDR1 and CDR2 are SGHNT and YENEEA. V lost 2 bases to trimming and J lost 2 bases, with 7 bases between them. This CDR3 spans 13 amino acids. The CDR3 is CASSLRDTYEQYF. DNA for the CDR3: TGTGCCAGCAGCTTAAGGGACACCTACGAGCAGTACTTC. Based on the CDR3 plus reference TRBV11-3 and TRBJ2-7, the full variable domain is EAGVVQSPRYKIIEKKQPVAFWCNPISGHNTLYWYLQNLGQGPELLIRYENEEAVDDSQLPKDRFSAERLKGVDSTLKIQPAELGDSAVYLCASSLRDTYEQYFGPGTRLTVT.

This chain joins TRBV5-6 and TRBJ2-5; unclear D gene. Germline-derived CDR1 and CDR2 are SGHDT and YYEEEE. The V end was cut by 0 bases, the J end by 5 bases, with 8 bases between. The CDR3 loop spans 13 amino acids. The CDR3 nucleotides are TGTGCCAGCAGCTTGGTGGGTACGGAGACCCAGTACTTC. Translating gives CASSLVGTETQYF.

The V and J genes are TRBV5-1 and TRBJ2-7, with a weak D call TRBD1 (6 bases). V was cut by 4 bases and J by 5 bases, with 16 bases left in between. This CDR3 region has 14 residues. In germline, CDR1 is SGHRS, CDR2 YFSETQ. The CDR3 nucleotides are TGCGCCAGCAGCCTTCCTCAGGGGCACAACGAGCAGTACTTC. Its translation is CASSLPQGHNEQYF.

The chain has TRBV7-9 and TRBJ2-3; unclear D gene. The CDR3 covers 16 residues. The germline V gene has CDR1 SEHNR and CDR2 FQNEAQ (reference sequence). The V end was cut by 1 base, the J end by 0 bases, with 11 bases between. CDR3 residues: CASSLETQSSTDTQYF. The CDR3 nucleotides read TGTGCCAGCAGCTTAGAAACCCAAAGTAGCACAGATACGCAGTATTTT.

CDR3 residues: CASSLTQGSYEQYF. CDR3 coding DNA: TGTGCCAGCAGCTTAACTCAGGGTAGCTACGAGCAGTACTTC. The chain recombines TRBV7-2 with TRBJ2-7; D is perhaps TRBD1 (5 bases). The CDR3 totals 14 residues. Germline assignment: CDR1 SGHTA and CDR2 FQGNSA. Trimming shortened V by 2 bases and J by 3 bases, and 11 bases separated the two germline ends.